The T cell receptor beta chain described here comes from a study of T-cell reconstitution after alpha-beta-depleted transplantation in children. This clonotype showed up many times. The antigen is unknown. Overall study findings and caveats: Approximately two months post-transplant, alpha-beta T cells reportedly originated from several hundred expanded graft clones. It was newly produced T cells that mostly accounted for T-cell counts and diversity one year after transplant.

With 3 bases clipped from V and 7 bases from J, the junction kept 5 bases outside the gene matches. The CDR3 length is 13 residues. Looked up from germline, CDR1 is SGHAT and CDR2 is FQNNGV. Unique molecular identifiers were incorporated into the prepared TCRbeta library. MiXCR was run by TCRdb on the PCR reads, yielding one entry per CDR3 protein. Of over 450,000 distinct CDR3 sequences in the sample, about 10% were seen once. The receptor was isolated from a child aged 2 to 10 with inherited bone marrow failure, due to receive a stem cell transplant. The chain employs TRBV11-2 and TRBJ2-7; TRBD2 matches at 8 bases. This material consisted of PBMCs, taken before TCRalphabeta/CD19-depleted stem cell transplant. CDR3 sequence (DNA): TGTGCCAGCAGCTTTGCGGGAGGTGGAGAGCAGTACTTC. Translation: CASSFAGGGEQYF.